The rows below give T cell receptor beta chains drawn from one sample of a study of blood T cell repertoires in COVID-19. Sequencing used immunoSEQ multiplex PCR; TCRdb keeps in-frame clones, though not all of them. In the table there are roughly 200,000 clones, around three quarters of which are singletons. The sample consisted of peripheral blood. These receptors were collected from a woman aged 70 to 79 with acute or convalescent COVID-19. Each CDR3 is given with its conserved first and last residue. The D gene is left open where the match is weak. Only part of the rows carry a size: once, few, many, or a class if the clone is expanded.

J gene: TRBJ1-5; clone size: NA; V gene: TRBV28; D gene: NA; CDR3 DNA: TGTGCCACCAATCAAGAGGGCCAGCCCCAGCATTTT; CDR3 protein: CATNQEGQPQHF
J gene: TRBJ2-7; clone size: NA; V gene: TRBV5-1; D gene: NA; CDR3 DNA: TGCGCCAGCAGACCTGACAGAAACTACGAGCAGTACTTC; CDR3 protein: CASRPDRNYEQYF
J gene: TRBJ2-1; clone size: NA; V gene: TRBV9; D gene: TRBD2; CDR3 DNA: TGTGCCAGCAGCACTAGCGGCACCTCCTACAATGAGCAGTTCTTC; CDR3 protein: CASSTSGTSYNEQFF
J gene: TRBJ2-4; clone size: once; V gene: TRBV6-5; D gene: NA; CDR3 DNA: TGTGCCAGCAGTTACACCCCCCAGGGGCTACAAAACATTCAGTACTTC; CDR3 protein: CASSYTPQGLQNIQYF
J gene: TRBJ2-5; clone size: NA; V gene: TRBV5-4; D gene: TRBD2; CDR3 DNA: TGTGCCAGCACCGGCGGGCTAGCGGGAGCAGAGACCCAGTACTTC; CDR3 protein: CASTGGLAGAETQYF
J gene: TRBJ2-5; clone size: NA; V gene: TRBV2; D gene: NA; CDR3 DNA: TGTGCCAGCAGTGAAGACGGAGGGCAAGAGACCCAGTACTTC; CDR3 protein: CASSEDGGQETQYF
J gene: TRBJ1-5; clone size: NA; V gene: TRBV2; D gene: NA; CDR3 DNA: TGTGCCAGCAGTGAGGGGGGAAGTCAGCCCCAGCATTTT; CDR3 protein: CASSEGGSQPQHF
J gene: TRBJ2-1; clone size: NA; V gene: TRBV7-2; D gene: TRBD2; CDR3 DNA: TGTGCCAGCACCGAGCGGGGGGGACTAGCGGGAAATAATGAGCAGTTCTTC; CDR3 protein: CASTERGGLAGNNEQFF
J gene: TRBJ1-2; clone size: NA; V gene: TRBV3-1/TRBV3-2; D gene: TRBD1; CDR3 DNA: TGTGCCAGCAGCCCCACGAACGAGGGACAGGGCTACACCTTC; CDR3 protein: CASSPTNEGQGYTF
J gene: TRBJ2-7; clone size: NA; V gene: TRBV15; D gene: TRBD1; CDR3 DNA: TGTGCCACAAGCATTCAGGACAGGGAGGACGAGCAGTACTTC; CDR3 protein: CATSIQDREDEQYF
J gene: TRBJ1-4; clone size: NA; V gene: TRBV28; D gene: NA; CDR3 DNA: TGTGCCAGCAGGCAGGGAAGCGAAAAACTGTTTTTT; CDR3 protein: CASRQGSEKLFF
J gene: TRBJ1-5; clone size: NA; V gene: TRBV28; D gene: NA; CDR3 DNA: TGTGCCAGCAGCCGGGGGAGGTCCCATTTT; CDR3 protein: CASSRGRSHF
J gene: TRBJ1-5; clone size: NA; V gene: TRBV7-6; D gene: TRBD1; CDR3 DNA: TGTGCCAGCAGCTCTGGACAGGGGATGAGCAATCAGCCCCAGCATTTT; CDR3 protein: CASSSGQGMSNQPQHF
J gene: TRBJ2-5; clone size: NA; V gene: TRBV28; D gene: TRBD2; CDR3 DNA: TGTGCCAGCGGCAAGACTAGCGGGGGAGAGACCCAGTACTTC; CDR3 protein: CASGKTSGGETQYF
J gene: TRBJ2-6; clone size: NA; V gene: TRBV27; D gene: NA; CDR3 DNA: TGTGCCAGCAGATCAGCAGGGGCCGGGGCCAACGTCCTGACTTTC; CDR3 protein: CASRSAGAGANVLTF
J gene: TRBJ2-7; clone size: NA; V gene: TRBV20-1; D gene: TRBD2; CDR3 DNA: TGCAGTGCTAGTACTAGCGGGAAGTACGAGCAGTACTTC; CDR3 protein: CSASTSGKYEQYF
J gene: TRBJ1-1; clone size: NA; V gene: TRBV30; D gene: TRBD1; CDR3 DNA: TGTGCCGGGACAGGGAGGACTGAAGCTTTCTTT; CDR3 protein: CAGTGRTEAFF
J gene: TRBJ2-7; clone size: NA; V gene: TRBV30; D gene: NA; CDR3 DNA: TGTGCCTGGAAGGTACAGGCAGCCTACGAGCAGTACTTC; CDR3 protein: CAWKVQAAYEQYF
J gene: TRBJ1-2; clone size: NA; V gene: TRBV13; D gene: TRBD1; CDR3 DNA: TGTGCCAGCAGCTTAGGGGACAGGGAATATGGCTACACCTTC; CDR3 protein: CASSLGDREYGYTF
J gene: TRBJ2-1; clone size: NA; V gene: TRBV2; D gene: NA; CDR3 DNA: TGTGCCAGCAGCGTACTGGGCGGGGCCAGCGATGAGCAGTTCTTC; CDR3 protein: CASSVLGGASDEQFF
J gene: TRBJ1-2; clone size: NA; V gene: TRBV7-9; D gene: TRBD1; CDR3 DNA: TGTGCCAGCACCGGACAGGGGGCGAGGGCTGGCTACACCTTC; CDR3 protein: CASTGQGARAGYTF
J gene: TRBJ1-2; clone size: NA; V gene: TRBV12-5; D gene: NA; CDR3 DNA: TGTGCTAGTGGTTGTGCAGGGAGGCCCTATGGCTACACCTTC; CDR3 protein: CASGCAGRPYGYTF
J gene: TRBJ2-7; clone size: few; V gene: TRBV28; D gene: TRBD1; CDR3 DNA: TGTGCCAGCAGGAGGACAGGCTCCTACGAGCAGTACTTC; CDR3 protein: CASRRTGSYEQYF
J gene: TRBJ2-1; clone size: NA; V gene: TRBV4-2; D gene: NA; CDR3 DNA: TGTGCCAGCAGCCAATTAGGGGGATACAATGAGCAGTTCTTC; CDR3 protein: CASSQLGGYNEQFF
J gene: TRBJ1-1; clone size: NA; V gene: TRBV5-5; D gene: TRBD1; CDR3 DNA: TGTGCCAGCAGTCGCGGGACAGGGCGCAACACTGAAGCTTTCTTT; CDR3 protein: CASSRGTGRNTEAFF
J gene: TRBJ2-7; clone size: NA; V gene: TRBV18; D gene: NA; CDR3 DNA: TGTGCCAGCTCACAAAACAGGGTAGGGGACTACGAGCAGTACTTC; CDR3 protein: CASSQNRVGDYEQYF
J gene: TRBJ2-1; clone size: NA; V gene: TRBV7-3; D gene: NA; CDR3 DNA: TGTGCCAGCAGCCCCGTGCGGGAAGCTGTCAATGAGCAGTTCTTC; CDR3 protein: CASSPVREAVNEQFF
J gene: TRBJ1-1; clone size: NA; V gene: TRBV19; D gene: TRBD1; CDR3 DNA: TGTGCCAGTAGTATACCCGGGACAGGGGGTACTGAAGCTTTCTTT; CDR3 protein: CASSIPGTGGTEAFF
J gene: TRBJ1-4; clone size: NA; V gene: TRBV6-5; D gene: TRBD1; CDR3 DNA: TGTGCCAGCAGTTACTTACAGGGGGCGAACGAAAAACTGTTTTTT; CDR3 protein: CASSYLQGANEKLFF
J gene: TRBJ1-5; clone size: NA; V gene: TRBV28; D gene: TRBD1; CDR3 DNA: TGTGCCAGCAGCCGGGACAGCCCTGAAGGGAGCAATCAGCCCCAGCATTTT; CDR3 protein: CASSRDSPEGSNQPQHF
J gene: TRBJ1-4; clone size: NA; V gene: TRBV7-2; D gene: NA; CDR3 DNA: TGTGCCAGCAGCACGGGGGGTCGCCAAGGAAAACTGTTTTTT; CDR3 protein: CASSTGGRQGKLFF
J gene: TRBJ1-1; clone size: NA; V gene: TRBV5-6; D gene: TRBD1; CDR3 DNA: TGTGCCAGCAGCGTTCAGACAGGGACTGAAGCTTTCTTT; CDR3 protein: CASSVQTGTEAFF
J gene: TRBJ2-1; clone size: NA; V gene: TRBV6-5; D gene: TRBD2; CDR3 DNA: TGTGCCAGCAGTTACTCAATAGCGGGAGCGGGGAATGAGCAGTTCTTC; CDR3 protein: CASSYSIAGAGNEQFF
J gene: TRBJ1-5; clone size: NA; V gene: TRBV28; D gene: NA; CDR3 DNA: TGTGCCAGTGGAGGATCATTAGGTGACAATCAGCCCCAGCATTTT; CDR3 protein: CASGGSLGDNQPQHF
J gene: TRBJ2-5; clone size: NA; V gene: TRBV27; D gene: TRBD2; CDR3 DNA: TGTGCCAGCAGTCAACTAGCGGGAGGGTTCGAGACCCAGTACTTC; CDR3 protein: CASSQLAGGFETQYF
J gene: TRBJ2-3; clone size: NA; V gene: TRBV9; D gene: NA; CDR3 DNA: TGTGCCAGCAGTACAGGGACGGCCTTAGATACGCAGTATTTT; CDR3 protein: CASSTGTALDTQYF
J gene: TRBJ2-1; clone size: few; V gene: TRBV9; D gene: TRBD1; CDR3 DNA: TGTGCCAGCAGCGCGACCGGGACAGCAAACTACAATGAGCAGTTCTTC; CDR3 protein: CASSATGTANYNEQFF
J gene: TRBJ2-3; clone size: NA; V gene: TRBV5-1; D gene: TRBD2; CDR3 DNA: TGCGCCAGCAGCTTGGTAGGTCGGCGGGAGGTACACACAGATACGCAGTATTTT; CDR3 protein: CASSLVGRREVHTDTQYF
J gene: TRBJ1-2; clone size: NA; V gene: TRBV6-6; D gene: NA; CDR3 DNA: TGTGCCAGCAGTGCGGGACGGAGCTATGGCTACACCTTC; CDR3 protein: CASSAGRSYGYTF
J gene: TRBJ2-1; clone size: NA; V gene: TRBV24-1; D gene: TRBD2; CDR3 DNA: TGTGCCACCGCCACCGGGACTAGCGGGAGCGATGAGCAGTTCTTC; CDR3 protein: CATATGTSGSDEQFF
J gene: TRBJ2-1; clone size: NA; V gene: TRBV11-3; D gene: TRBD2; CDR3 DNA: TGTGCCAGCAGCTTAGCGGGAGGGACCGATGAGCAGTTCTTC; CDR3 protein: CASSLAGGTDEQFF
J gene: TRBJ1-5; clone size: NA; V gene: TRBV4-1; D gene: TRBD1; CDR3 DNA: TGCGCCAGCAGCAAGGGAACAGGGGTCCCCCCTGGGGGTCAGCCCCAGCATTTT; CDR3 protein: CASSKGTGVPPGGQPQHF
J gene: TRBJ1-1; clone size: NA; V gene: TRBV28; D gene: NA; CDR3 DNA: TGTGCCAGCGGGACACCAATTACTGAAGCTTTCTTT; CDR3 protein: CASGTPITEAFF
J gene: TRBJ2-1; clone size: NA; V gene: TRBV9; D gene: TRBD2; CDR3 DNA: TGTGCCAGCAGCCCGAAGGGACTAGCGGGAGGGCCGGGCAATGAGCAGTTCTTC; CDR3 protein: CASSPKGLAGGPGNEQFF
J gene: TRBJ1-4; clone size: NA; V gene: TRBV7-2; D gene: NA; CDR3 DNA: TGTGCCAGCAGCTCGACAGGAGATGAAAAACTGTTTTTT; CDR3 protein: CASSSTGDEKLFF
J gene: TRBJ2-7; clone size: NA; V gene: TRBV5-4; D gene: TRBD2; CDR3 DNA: TGTGCCAGCAGCTTGGATGGCGGGAGGGCCTACGAGCAGTACTTC; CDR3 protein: CASSLDGGRAYEQYF
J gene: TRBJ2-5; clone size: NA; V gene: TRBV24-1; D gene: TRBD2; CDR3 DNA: TGTGCCACCAGTGATTTGCTTGGTACGGGGGGAGAGACCCAGTACTTC; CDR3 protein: CATSDLLGTGGETQYF
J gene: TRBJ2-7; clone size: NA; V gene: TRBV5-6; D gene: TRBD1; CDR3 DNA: TGTGCCAGCAGCTTAGTGGGACAGGTGAGCGGCGAGCAGTACTTC; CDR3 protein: CASSLVGQVSGEQYF
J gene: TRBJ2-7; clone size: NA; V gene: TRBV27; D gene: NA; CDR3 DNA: TGTGCCAGCAGTTTATCCTCGTCCGTGTCAGTCTACGAGCAGTACTTC; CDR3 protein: CASSLSSSVSVYEQYF
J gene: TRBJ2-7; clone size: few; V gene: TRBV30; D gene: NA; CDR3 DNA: TGTGCCTGGAGGCAATTGACAAATTCCTACGAGCAGTACTTC; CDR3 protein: CAWRQLTNSYEQYF
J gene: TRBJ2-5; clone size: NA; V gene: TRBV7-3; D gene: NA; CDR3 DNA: TGTGCCAGCAGCAATGGGAGGGGGGAGACCCAGTACTTC; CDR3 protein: CASSNGRGETQYF
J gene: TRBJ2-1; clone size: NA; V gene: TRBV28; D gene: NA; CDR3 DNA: TGTGCCAGCAGTTTTAAAGCATTTGAGCAGTTCTTC; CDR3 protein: CASSFKAFEQFF
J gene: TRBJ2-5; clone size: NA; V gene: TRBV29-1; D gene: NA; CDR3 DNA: TGCAGCGTTGTTCGGGTACTACAAGAGACCCAGTACTTC; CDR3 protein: CSVVRVLQETQYF
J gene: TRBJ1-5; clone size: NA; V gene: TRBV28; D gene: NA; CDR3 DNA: TGTGCCAGCAGTCCCCAGGGCAGACCGGTCCAGCCCCAGCATTTT; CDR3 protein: CASSPQGRPVQPQHF
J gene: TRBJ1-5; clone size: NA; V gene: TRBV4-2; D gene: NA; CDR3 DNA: TGTGCCAGCAGCCAAAGGCACACCGTCCCGGGACATCAAGGCAATCAGCCCCAGCATTTT; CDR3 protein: CASSQRHTVPGHQGNQPQHF
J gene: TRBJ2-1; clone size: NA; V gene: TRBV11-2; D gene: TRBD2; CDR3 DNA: TGTGCCAGCAGCCGTATAGCGGGAGGGGTGTACAATGAGCAGTTCTTC; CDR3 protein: CASSRIAGGVYNEQFF
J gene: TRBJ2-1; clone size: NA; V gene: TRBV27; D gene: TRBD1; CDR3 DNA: TGTGCCATCCAAAAACAGGACAGGGGAGTCAATGAGCAGTTCTTC; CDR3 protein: CAIQKQDRGVNEQFF
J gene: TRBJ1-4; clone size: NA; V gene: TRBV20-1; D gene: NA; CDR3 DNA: TGCAGTGCTAGTTTCTCGGGGGGAAATGAAAAACTGTTTTTT; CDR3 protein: CSASFSGGNEKLFF
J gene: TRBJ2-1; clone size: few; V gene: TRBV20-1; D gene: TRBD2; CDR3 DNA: TGCAGTGCTAGGGGAGGGCAAGAGCAGTTCTTC; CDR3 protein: CSARGGQEQFF
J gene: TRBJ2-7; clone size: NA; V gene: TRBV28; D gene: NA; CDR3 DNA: TGTGCCAGCAGTTTAGTTGAGGGCCCCGAGCAGTACTTC; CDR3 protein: CASSLVEGPEQYF